This T cell receptor beta chain stems from a study of T cell responses to AZD1222 COVID-19 vaccine. At the level of the study: Second doses were pooled across both intervals (about 4 or about 12 weeks). Overall study results and limits: Once two AZD1222 doses were given, Spike-specific TCR breadth and depth went up. CD4 TCRs associated with vaccination spanned spike, dominating at 160-218 and 743-854. Clonal diversity was possibly underestimated, and the donors were mostly white British, with more females.

Here immunoSEQ multiplex PCR was the method, and the copy in TCRdb shows in-frame clones only, minus some. The data show 120,000 to 150,000 clones, around 91% seen once. The CDR3 extends over 15 amino acids. Trimming at V came to 6 bases and at J to 2 bases, leaving 6 bases not matched to a gene. CDR1 and CDR2 (germline): MNHEY, SMNVEV (reference sequence). About this clone itself: Antigen specificity is unknown.

The chain has TRBV27 and TRBJ1-5; TRBD1 aligns across 8 bases. Sequencing used peripheral blood, obtained on day 0 of AZD1222 vaccination. The sequence derives from an adult in good health. CDR3 sequence (DNA): TGTGCCAGCAGCCGGACAGGGATGCGCAATCAGCCCCAGCATTTT. Residues: CASSRTGMRNQPQHF.